One and the same sample provided the 22 T cell receptor beta chains below, sequenced in a study of cytomegalovirus exposure and HLA in healthy donors. Libraries were prepared by immunoSEQ multiplex PCR; TCRdb keeps only in-frame clonotypes and omits some of them. Here the sample spans some 240,000 clones, around four fifths being singletons. Sequenced input: PBMCs. Receptors originate from a woman under 30 in good health and CMV-seronegative.

The gene calls are TRBV5-1 and TRBJ2-1; a weak D match, TRBD2 (6 bases). The CDR3 is 12 amino acids. The V gene's germline CDR1 is SGHRS and CDR2 YFSETQ. Trimming pared 3 bases from V and 8 bases from J, leaving 9 bases between. DNA for the CDR3: TGCGCCAGCAGCTCGGGAGCCCATGAGCAGTTCTTC. It specifies CASSSGAHEQFF.

The genes are TRBV15 and TRBJ2-3, with D unclear. The germline CDR1 and CDR2 sequences are LNHNV and YYDKDF (reference sequence). V lost 1 base and J lost 0, with 8 bases in between. The CDR3 has 15 residues. The CDR3 sequence is CATSRATTSTDTQYF. For the CDR3, the DNA is TGTGCCACCAGCAGAGCCACAACTAGCACAGATACGCAGTATTTT.

The chain links TRBV14 to TRBJ1-1; the D gene is possibly TRBD1 (5 bases). This CDR3 has 15 residues. The ends were cut back, 4 bases at V and 1 base at J, with 13 bases in the middle. The germline V gene encodes CDR1 SGHDN and CDR2 FVKESK. The CDR3 loop reads CASSRGAGGNTEAFF. CDR3 nucleotides: TGTGCCAGCAGCCGGGGCGCCGGGGGGAACACTGAAGCTTTCTTT.

The genes are TRBV30 and TRBJ1-6, with 9 nucleotides matching TRBD1. With 5 bases clipped from V and 8 bases from J, the junction kept 7 bases outside the gene matches. Germline values: CDR1 GTSNPN, CDR2 SVGIG (reference sequence). The CDR3 length is 14 residues. For the CDR3, the DNA is TGTGCCTGGGGGTCGGACAGGGGAGATTCACCCCTCCACTTT. This gives the protein CAWGSDRGDSPLHF.

The rearrangement links TRBV2 to TRBJ2-1, with D possibly TRBD2 on 6 matching bases. V shed 10 bases and J shed 6 bases, with 13 bases lying between them. The CDR3 spans 12 residues. CDR1 and CDR2 from the germline V gene are SNHLY and FYNNEI. CDR3 sequence reads: CAKSSGFNEQFF. As DNA, the CDR3 is TGTGCCAAATCCAGCGGGTTCAATGAGCAGTTCTTC.

V is TRBV27 and J is TRBJ2-1, with a possible D match to TRBD1 (5 bases). This CDR3 contains 12 residues. Germline CDR1 reads MNHEY; CDR2 reads SMNVEV (reference sequence). Trimming removed 6 bases at V and 10 bases at J, with 13 bases between. In DNA form, the CDR3 reads TGTGCCAGCAGCCACCAGGGTTACGAGCAGTTCTTC. It encodes CASSHQGYEQFF.

This chain connects TRBV4-1 to TRBJ2-2, with TRBD1 matching over 8 bases. The germline gives CDR1 MGHRA, CDR2 YSYEKL. V lost 1 base, J lost 3 bases, and 7 bases stayed unmatched. CDR3 length: 17 residues. CDR3: CASSQARQGWDTGELFF. The CDR3 DNA reads TGCGCCAGCAGCCAAGCCCGACAGGGGTGGGACACCGGGGAGCTGTTTTTT.

The chain uses TRBV9 and TRBJ1-6; D is uncertain. Germline CDR1 reads SGDLS; CDR2 reads YYNGEE. Deletions cut 0 bases from V and 10 bases from J, with 8 bases between. CDR3 length: 13 amino acids. CDR3: CASSVGHGSPLHF. CDR3 in DNA: TGTGCCAGCAGCGTAGGTCATGGGTCACCCCTCCACTTT.

This clone has a single count. The chain uses TRBV27 and TRBJ1-1, with D unclear. The V gene's germline CDR1 is MNHEY and CDR2 SMNVEV (reference sequence). The V end lost 3 bases, the J end lost 1 base, and 6 bases lay between the germline ends. The CDR3 covers 13 residues. The CDR3 protein is CASSLGRNTEAFF. CDR3 nucleotides: TGTGCCAGCAGTTTGGGGAGGAACACTGAAGCTTTCTTT.

The chain has TRBV5-1 and TRBJ2-2; 7 bases line up with TRBD1. After removal of 2 bases from V and 5 bases from J, the junction contained 6 bases not matched to a gene. CDR3 length equals 15 residues. Germline CDR1 and CDR2: SGHRS and YFSETQ. The CDR3: CASSLGTADTGELFF. The CDR3 nucleotides read TGCGCCAGCAGCTTAGGGACAGCCGATACCGGGGAGCTGTTTTTT.

The rearrangement joins TRBV13 to TRBJ2-7; perhaps TRBD1 as D (6 bases). V lost 5 bases and J 4 bases, leaving 15 bases between the germline ends. The CDR3 length is 14 residues. The germline CDR1 and CDR2 sequences are PRHDT and FYEKMQ (reference sequence). Written as DNA, the CDR3 is TGTGCCAGCAGCCCCCGGGACAAGTTTTACGAGCAGTACTTC. Translating gives CASSPRDKFYEQYF.

The gene calls are TRBV7-6 and TRBJ2-7, with D possibly being TRBD2 (6 bases). CDR3 length: 13 residues. The V end lost 1 base, the J end lost 5 bases, and 9 bases lay between the germline ends. Per germline, CDR1 SGHVS and CDR2 FNYEAQ. The CDR3 loop is CASSLGGGDEQYF. In DNA form, the CDR3 reads TGTGCCAGCAGCTTAGGCGGCGGGGACGAGCAGTACTTC.

The chain uses TRBV7-2 and TRBJ2-5; 7 nucleotides line up with TRBD2. The CDR3 sequence is 14 residues long. Germline CDR1 and CDR2: SGHTA and FQGNSA. The ends lost 2 bases at V and 1 base at J; junction bases unmatched: 1. For the CDR3, the DNA is TGTGCCAGCAGCTTAAGCGGGACCCAAGAGACCCAGTACTTC. Amino acid sequence: CASSLSGTQETQYF.

This clone has a single count. The chain recombines TRBV30 with TRBJ1-5, with unresolved D. Germline CDR1 is GTSNPN and CDR2 is SVGIG (reference sequence). V lost 5 bases, J lost 3 bases, and 11 bases lay in between. The CDR3 sequence is 13 residues long. CDR3 sequence reads: CAWQRSLNQPQHF. CDR3 DNA sequence: TGTGCCTGGCAGCGCAGCCTCAATCAGCCCCAGCATTTT.

This clone occurred a few times. The chain combines TRBV4-1 with TRBJ2-1, with a weak D call TRBD2 (6 bases). V was trimmed by 3 bases and J by 1 base, leaving 16 bases between them. Looked up from germline, CDR1 is MGHRA and CDR2 is YSYEKL. CDR3 length equals 17 residues. In DNA form, the CDR3 reads TGCGCCAGCAGCCAGGGGGGAGGAAGGAGGTCCTACAATGAGCAGTTCTTC. Protein sequence: CASSQGGGRRSYNEQFF.

The chain links TRBV15 to TRBJ2-7; TRBD1 matches at 8 bases. V was pared by 9 bases and J by 0 bases, with 4 bases of the junction left unmatched. The CDR3 runs to 13 residues. Germline loops: CDR1 LNHNV, CDR2 YYDKDF (reference sequence). The CDR3, as DNA: TGTGCCACTAGACAGGGGAGCTCCTACGAGCAGTACTTC. It translates to CATRQGSSYEQYF.

This clone has only a few counts. The gene calls are TRBV27 and TRBJ1-5; D gene ambiguous. The CDR3 has 12 amino acids. Germline V gene sequence: CDR1 MNHEY, CDR2 SMNVEV (reference sequence). Trimming removed 4 bases at V and 2 bases at J, with 3 bases between. This CDR3 is CASSCCNQPQHF. The CDR3 DNA sequence: TGTGCCAGCAGTTGTTGCAATCAGCCCCAGCATTTT.

This clone came up a few times. V gene TRBV6-1 combines with J gene TRBJ2-7, with no clear D. CDR1 is MNHNS and CDR2 is SASEGT in the germline V gene. V shed 5 bases and J shed 2 bases, with 13 bases lying between them. The CDR3 spans 14 residues. The CDR3 DNA sequence: TGTGCCAGCAGTCAACGGAGTGGGACCTACGAGCAGTACTTC. Amino acid sequence: CASSQRSGTYEQYF.

The genes are TRBV29-1 and TRBJ2-5; the D gene could be TRBD1 or TRBD2 (5 bases each). CDR3 length: 13 amino acids. The germline CDR1 and CDR2 sequences are SQVTM and ANQGSEA. The ends were cut back, 2 bases at V and 5 bases at J, with 12 bases in the middle. The CDR3 DNA follows: TGCAGCGTTGAAATGGGGACGGGCGAGACCCAGTACTTC. Translating gives CSVEMGTGETQYF.

The genes are TRBV6-4 and TRBJ2-3; no clear D gene. Trimming pared 2 bases from V and 0 bases from J, leaving 3 bases between. CDR1 is MRHNA, CDR2 SNTAGT, per germline. This CDR3 comprises 13 residues. The CDR3 DNA sequence: TGTGCCAGCAGTGACCACAGCACAGATACGCAGTATTTT. This gives the protein CASSDHSTDTQYF.

Comment on this clone: This CDR3 is also generated by other DNA sequences in the sample. The V and J genes are TRBV7-2 and TRBJ2-5; D remains ambiguous. Trimming took 2 bases from V and 0 from J, leaving 4 bases between them. Germline-derived CDR1 and CDR2 are SGHTA and FQGNSA. The CDR3 is made up of 13 amino acids. CDR3 sequence: CASSLQDQETQYF. Here the CDR3 DNA reads TGTGCCAGCAGCTTACAAGACCAAGAGACCCAGTACTTC.

The chain couples TRBV5-4 to TRBJ2-7; 8 nucleotides match TRBD1. Trimming cost V 4 bases and J 3 bases; bases outside gene matches: 6. The CDR3 covers 14 residues. CDR1 and CDR2 (germline): SGHNT, YYREEE (reference sequence). CDR3 protein: CASSGGQGLYEQYF. The CDR3 DNA is TGTGCCAGCAGCGGAGGACAGGGCCTCTACGAGCAGTACTTC.